This T cell receptor (beta chain) was captured in a study of breast tumors, draining lymph nodes, adjacent tissues. Broader study findings: Luminal-like breast cancer showed significantly greater tumor-nontumor repertoire similarity than basal-like breast cancer did. Findings are consistent with lymph node origin and intratumoral expansion of most tumor T cells. Tumors had less TCR diversity than lymph nodes, more than nontumor tissue.

TCRdb processed the multiplex PCR reads anew with MiXCR; each CDR3 protein has one entry. The sample records about 16,000 distinct CDR3 sequences, roughly 50% being singletons. This clonotype is judged medium-sized. As yet, its antigen is unknown. V gave up 6 bases and J gave up 6 bases, with 17 bases separating them. The CDR3 length is 14 residues. Germline CDR1 and CDR2: DFQATT and SNEGSKA (reference sequence). V usage is TRBV20-1 and J usage is TRBJ1-4, with D tentatively TRBD1 (5 bases). Material: tumor-adjacent breast tissue. The clonotype originates from a female donor with breast cancer. Some clones in this sample may be carry-over from other donors' samples. The CDR3 nucleotides are TGCAGTGCCCGGGGGAGACAGCAGGATGAAAAACTGTTTTTT. It specifies CSARGRQQDEKLFF.